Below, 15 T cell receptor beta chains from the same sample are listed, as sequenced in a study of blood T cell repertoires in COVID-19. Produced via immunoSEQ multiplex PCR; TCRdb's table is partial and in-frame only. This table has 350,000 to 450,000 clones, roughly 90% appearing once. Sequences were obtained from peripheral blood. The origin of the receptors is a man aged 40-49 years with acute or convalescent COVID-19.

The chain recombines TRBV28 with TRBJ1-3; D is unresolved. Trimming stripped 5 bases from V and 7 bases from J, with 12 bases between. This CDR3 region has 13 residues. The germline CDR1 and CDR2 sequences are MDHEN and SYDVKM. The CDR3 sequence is CASSAGIRNTIYF. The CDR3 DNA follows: TGTGCCAGCAGTGCCGGTATCCGGAACACCATATATTTT.

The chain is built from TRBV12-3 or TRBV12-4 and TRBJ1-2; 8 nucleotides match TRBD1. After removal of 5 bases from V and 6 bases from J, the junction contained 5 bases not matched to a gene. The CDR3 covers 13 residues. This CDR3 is CASSPSGGNGYTF. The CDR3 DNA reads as TGTGCCAGCAGTCCCTCAGGGGGCAATGGCTACACCTTC.

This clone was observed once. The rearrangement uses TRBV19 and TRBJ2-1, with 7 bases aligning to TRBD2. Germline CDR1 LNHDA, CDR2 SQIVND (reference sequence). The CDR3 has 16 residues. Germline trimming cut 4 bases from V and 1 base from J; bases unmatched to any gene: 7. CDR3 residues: CASSTGLEVSYNEQFF. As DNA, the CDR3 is TGTGCCAGTAGTACCGGACTAGAAGTTTCCTACAATGAGCAGTTCTTC.

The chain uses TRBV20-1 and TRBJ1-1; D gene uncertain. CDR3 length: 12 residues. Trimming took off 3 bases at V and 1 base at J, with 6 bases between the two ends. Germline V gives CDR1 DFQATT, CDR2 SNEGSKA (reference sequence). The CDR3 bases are TGCAGTGCTAGTCAGGCGAACACTGAAGCTTTCTTT. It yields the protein CSASQANTEAFF.

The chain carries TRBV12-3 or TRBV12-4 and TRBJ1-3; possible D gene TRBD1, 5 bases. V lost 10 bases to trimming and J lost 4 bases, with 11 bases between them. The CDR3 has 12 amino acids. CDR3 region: CATYQGGNTIYF. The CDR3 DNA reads TGTGCCACCTATCAGGGCGGAAACACCATATATTTT.

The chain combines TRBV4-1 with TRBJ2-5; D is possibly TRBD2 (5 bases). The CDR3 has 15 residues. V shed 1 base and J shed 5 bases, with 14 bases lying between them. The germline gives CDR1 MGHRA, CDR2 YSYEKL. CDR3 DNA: TGCGCCAGCAGCCAAGGTTGGTCTAGCTTGGAGACCCAGTACTTC. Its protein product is CASSQGWSSLETQYF.

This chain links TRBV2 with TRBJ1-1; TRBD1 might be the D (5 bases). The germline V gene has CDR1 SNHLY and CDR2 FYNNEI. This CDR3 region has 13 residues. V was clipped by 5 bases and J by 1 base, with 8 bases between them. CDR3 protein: CASSPQGNTEAFF. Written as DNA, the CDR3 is TGTGCCAGCAGTCCTCAGGGGAACACTGAAGCTTTCTTT.

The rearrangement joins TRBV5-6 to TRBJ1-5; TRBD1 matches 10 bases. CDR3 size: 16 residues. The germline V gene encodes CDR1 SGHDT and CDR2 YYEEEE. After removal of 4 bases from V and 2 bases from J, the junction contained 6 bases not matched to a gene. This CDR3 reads CASSAGTGAGNQPQHF. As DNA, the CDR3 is TGTGCCAGCAGCGCCGGGACAGGGGCGGGCAATCAGCCCCAGCATTTT.

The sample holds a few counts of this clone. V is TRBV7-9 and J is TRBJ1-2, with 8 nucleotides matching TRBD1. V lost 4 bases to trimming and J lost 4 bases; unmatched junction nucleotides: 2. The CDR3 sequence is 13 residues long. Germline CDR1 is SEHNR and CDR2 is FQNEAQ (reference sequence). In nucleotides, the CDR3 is TGTGCCAGCAGCTCGGGACAGGCCTATGGCTACACCTTC. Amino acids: CASSSGQAYGYTF.

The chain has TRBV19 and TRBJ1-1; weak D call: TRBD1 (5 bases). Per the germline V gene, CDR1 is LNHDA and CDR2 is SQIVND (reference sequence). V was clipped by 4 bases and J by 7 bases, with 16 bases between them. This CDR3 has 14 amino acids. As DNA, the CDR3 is TGTGCCAGTAGTAGGGACTCCCGCCAGAGTGAAGCTTTCTTT. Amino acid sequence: CASSRDSRQSEAFF.

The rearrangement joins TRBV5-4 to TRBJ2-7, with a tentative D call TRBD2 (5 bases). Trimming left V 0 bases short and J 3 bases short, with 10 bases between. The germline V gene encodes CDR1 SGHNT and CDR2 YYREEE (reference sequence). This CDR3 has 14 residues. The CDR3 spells CASSLGLSYYEQYF. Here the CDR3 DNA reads TGTGCCAGCAGCTTGGGACTATCCTACTACGAGCAGTACTTC. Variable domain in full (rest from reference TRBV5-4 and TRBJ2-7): ETGVTQSPTHLIKTRGQQVTLRCSSQSGHNTVSWYQQALGQGPQFIFQYYREEENGRGNFPPRFSGLQFPNYSSELNVNALELDDSALYLCASSLGLSYYEQYFGPGTRLTVT.

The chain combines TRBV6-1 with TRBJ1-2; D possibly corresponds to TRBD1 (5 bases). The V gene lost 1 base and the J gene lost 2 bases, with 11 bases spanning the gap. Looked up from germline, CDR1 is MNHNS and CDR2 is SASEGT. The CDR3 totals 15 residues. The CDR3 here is CASSEGQNGNYGYTF. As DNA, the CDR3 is TGTGCCAGCAGTGAAGGACAGAACGGGAACTATGGCTACACCTTC.

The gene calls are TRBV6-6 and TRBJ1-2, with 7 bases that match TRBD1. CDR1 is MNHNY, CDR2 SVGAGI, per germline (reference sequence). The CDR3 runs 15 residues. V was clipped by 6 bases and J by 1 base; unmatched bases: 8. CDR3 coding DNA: TGTGCCAGCAGCCCACCGGGACAGATTAACTATGGCTACACCTTC. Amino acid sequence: CASSPPGQINYGYTF.

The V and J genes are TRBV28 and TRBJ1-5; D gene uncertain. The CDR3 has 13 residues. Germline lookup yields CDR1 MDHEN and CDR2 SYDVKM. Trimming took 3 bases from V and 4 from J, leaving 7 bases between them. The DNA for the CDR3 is TGTGCCAGCAGTTTCCAGGTAAATCAGCCCCAGCATTTT. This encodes CASSFQVNQPQHF.

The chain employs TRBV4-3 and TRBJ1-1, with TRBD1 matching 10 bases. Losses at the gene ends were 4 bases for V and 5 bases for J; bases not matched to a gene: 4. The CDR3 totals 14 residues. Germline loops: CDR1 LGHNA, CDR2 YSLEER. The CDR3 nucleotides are TGCGCCAGCAGCCTGACAGGGGGCCGGACTGAAGCTTTCTTT. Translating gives CASSLTGGRTEAFF.